This entry lists 4 T cell receptor beta chains sequenced from one sample in a study of T cells in Graves' hyperthyroidism and ophthalmopathy. TCR beta CDR3 regions were amplified from RNA transcripts. When the TCR CDR3 underwent first-round RT-PCR, the HTBI primer set was used. A single record per CDR3 protein comes from TCRdb applying MiXCR to the multiplex PCR reads. The data contain a few hundred thousand distinct CDR3 sequences, just under 15% of them singletons. Input material: blood. The receptors here all came from a woman in her twenties or thirties with Graves' hyperthyroidism.

This clonotype was seen only a few times. The chain has TRBV12-3 or TRBV12-4 and TRBJ2-2, with 12 bases lining up with TRBD1. V lost 6 bases, J lost 7 bases, and 6 bases stayed unmatched. The CDR3 runs 15 residues. Written as DNA, the CDR3 is TGTGCCAGCAGACGGGACAGGGGGCTGGGCGGGGAGCTGTTTTTT. It yields the protein CASRRDRGLGGELFF.

This clonotype was seen many times. The V call is TRBV28, the J call TRBJ1-4; no reliable D call. CDR3 length: 12 residues. Germline assignment: CDR1 MDHEN and CDR2 SYDVKM. The germline V and J ends were trimmed by 7 bases and 6 bases, with 9 bases remaining between them. In nucleotides, the CDR3 is TGTGCCAGCACTGGGATATATGAAAAACTGTTTTTT. It translates to CASTGIYEKLFF.

This clonotype was detected many times. The chain links TRBV20-1 to TRBJ2-1; 13 bases map to TRBD2. Germline values: CDR1 DFQATT, CDR2 SNEGSKA (reference sequence). CDR3 length: 15 amino acids. The trim removed 5 bases at V and 0 bases at J, leaving 1 base unmatched. The CDR3 protein is CSAWTSGSSYNEQFF. DNA for the CDR3: TGCAGTGCTTGGACTAGCGGGAGCTCCTACAATGAGCAGTTCTTC.

This clonotype came up a few times. The J gene is TRBJ2-7, the V gene TRBV15; 7 bases align to TRBD2. Germline values: CDR1 LNHNV, CDR2 YYDKDF (reference sequence). V shed 0 bases, J shed 5 bases, and the junction held 4 bases outside the gene matches. The CDR3 spans 14 residues. The chain's CDR3 is CATSRDYREDEQYF. CDR3 nucleotide sequence: TGTGCCACCAGCAGAGATTATCGGGAGGACGAGCAGTACTTC. Combining the CDR3 with reference TRBV15 and TRBJ2-7 gives the whole variable domain DAMVIQNPRYQVTQFGKPVTLSCSQTLNHNVMYWYQQKSSQAPKLLFHYYDKDFNNEADTPDNFQSRRPNTSFCFLDIRSPGLGDTAMYLCATSRDYREDEQYFGPGTRLTVT.